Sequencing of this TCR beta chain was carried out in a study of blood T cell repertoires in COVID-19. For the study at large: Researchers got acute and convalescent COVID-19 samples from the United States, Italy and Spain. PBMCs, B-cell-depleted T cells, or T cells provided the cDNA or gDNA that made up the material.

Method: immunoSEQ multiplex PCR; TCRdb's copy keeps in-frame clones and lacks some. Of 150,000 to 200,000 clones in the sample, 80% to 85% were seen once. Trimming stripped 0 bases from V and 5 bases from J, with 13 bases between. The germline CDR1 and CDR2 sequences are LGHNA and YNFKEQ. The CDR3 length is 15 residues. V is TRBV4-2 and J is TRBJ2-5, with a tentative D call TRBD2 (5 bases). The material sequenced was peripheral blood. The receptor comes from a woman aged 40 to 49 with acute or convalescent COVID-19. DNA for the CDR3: TGTGCCAGCAGCCAAGATCCTAGCAAAGGGGAGACCCAGTACTTC. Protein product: CASSQDPSKGETQYF.